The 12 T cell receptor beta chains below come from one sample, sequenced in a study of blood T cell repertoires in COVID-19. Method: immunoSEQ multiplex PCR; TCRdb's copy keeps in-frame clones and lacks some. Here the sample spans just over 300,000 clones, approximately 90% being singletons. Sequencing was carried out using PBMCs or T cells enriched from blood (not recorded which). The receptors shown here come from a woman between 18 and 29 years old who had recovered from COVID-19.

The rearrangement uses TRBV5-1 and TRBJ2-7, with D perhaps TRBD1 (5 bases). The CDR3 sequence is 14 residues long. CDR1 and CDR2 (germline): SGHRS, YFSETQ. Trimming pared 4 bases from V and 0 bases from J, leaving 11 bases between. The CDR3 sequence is CASSPQTASYEQYF. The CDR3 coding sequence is TGCGCCAGCAGCCCTCAGACAGCCTCCTACGAGCAGTACTTC.

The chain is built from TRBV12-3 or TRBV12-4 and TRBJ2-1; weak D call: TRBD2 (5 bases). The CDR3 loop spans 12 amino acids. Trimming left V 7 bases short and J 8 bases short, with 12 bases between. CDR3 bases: TGTGCCAGCACCTCACTCGGGGATGAGCAGTTCTTC. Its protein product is CASTSLGDEQFF.

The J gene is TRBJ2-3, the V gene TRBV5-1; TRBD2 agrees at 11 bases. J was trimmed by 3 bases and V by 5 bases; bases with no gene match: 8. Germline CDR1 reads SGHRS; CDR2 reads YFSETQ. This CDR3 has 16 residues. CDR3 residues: CASSWDSGRATDTQYF. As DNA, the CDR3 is TGCGCCAGCAGTTGGGATAGCGGGAGGGCTACAGATACGCAGTATTTT.

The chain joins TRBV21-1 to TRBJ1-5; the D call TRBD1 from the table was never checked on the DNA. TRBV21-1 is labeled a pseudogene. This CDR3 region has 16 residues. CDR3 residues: CASSKTAGRSNQPQHF. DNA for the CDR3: TGTGCCAGCAGCAAAACGGCAGGTCGGAGCAATCAGCCCCAGCATTTT.

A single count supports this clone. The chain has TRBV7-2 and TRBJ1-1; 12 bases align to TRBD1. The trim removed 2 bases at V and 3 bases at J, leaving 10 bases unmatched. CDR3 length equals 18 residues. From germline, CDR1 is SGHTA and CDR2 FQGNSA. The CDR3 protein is CASSLRDRGLREDTEAFF. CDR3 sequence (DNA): TGTGCCAGCAGCTTACGGGACAGGGGGCTGAGGGAGGACACTGAAGCTTTCTTT.

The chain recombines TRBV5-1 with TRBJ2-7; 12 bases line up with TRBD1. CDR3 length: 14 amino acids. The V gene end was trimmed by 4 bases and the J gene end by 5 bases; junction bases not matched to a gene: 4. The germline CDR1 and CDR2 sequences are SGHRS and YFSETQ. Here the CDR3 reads CASSAGQGANEQYF. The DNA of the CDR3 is TGCGCCAGCAGCGCGGGACAGGGGGCGAACGAGCAGTACTTC.

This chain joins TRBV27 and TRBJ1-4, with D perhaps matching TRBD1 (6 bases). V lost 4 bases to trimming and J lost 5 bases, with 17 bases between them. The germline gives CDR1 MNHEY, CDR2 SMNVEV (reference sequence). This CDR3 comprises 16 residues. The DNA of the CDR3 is TGTGCCAGCAGTTCCAGGACAGACACTAAAAATGAAAAACTGTTTTTT. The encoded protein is CASSSRTDTKNEKLFF. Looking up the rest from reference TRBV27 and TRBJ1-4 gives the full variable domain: EAQVTQNPRYLITVTGKKLTVTCSQNMNHEYMSWYRQDPGLGLRQIYYSMNVEVTDKGDVPEGYKVSRKEKRNFPLILESPSPNQTSLYFCASSSRTDTKNEKLFFGSGTQLSVL.

The CDR3 spells CASAVITMDEKLFF. The DNA of the CDR3 is TGCGCCAGTGCAGTGATTACGATGGATGAAAAACTGTTTTTT. The chain links TRBV5-1 to TRBJ1-4; D not certain. Looked up from germline, CDR1 is SGHRS and CDR2 is YFSETQ. The V and J ends lost 8 bases and 6 bases respectively, with 17 bases between them. The CDR3 is made up of 14 amino acids.

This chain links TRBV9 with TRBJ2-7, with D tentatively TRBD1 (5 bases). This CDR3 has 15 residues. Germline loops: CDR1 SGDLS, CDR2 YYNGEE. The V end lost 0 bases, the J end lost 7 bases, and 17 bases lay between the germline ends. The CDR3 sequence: CASSVDPVDRMEQYF. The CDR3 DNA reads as TGTGCCAGCAGCGTAGACCCAGTTGACAGAATGGAGCAGTACTTC. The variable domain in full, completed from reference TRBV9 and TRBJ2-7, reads DSGVTQTPKHLITATGQRVTLRCSPRSGDLSVYWYQQSLDQGLQFLIQYYNGEERAKGNILERFSAQQFPDLHSELNLSSLELGDSALYFCASSVDPVDRMEQYFGPGTRLTVT.

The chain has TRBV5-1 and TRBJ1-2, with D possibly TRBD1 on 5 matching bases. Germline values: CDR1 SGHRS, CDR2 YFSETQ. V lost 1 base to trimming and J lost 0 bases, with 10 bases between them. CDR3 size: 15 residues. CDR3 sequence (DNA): TGCGCCAGCAGCTTGACTACAGGAGCTAACTATGGCTACACCTTC. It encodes CASSLTTGANYGYTF.

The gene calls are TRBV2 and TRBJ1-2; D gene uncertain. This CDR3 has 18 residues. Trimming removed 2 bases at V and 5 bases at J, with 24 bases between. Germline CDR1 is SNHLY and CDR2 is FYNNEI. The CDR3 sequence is CASSENPLGSLMLYGYTF. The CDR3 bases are TGTGCCAGCAGTGAAAACCCCCTGGGGAGTCTGATGCTTTATGGCTACACCTTC.

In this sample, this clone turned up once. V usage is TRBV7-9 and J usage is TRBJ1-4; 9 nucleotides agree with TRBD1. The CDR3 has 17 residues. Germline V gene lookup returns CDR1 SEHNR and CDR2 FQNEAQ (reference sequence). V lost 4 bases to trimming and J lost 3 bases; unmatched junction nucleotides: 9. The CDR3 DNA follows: TGTGCCAGCAGCTCCTCCGGGACAGGGATTCCTAATGAAAAACTGTTTTTT. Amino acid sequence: CASSSSGTGIPNEKLFF. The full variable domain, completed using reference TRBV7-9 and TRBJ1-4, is DTGVSQNPRHKITKRGQNVTFRCDPISEHNRLYWYRQTLGQGPEFLTYFQNEAQLEKSRLLSDRFSAERPKGSFSTLEIQRTEQGDSAMYLCASSSSGTGIPNEKLFFGSGTQLSVL.